Listed here are 9 T cell receptor beta chains from one sample, sequenced in a study of blood T cell repertoires in COVID-19. The repertoire was sequenced with immunoSEQ multiplex PCR; TCRdb's copy has only in-frame clones and lacks some. Of under 100,000 clones in the sample, about four fifths were seen once. Sequences were obtained from peripheral blood. The receptors derive from a man in his 60s with acute or convalescent COVID-19.

This chain joins TRBV6-5 and TRBJ1-2, with 7 positions matching TRBD1. V trimming: 5 bases; J trimming: 7 bases; junction bases outside the gene matches: 4. Germline assignment: CDR1 MNHEY and CDR2 SVGAGI. This CDR3 contains 12 residues. The CDR3 sequence is CASSLNRGGYTF. The DNA for the CDR3 is TGTGCCAGCAGTCTCAACAGGGGTGGCTACACCTTC.

V gene TRBV6-5 combines with J gene TRBJ1-5; no clear D gene. Looked up from germline, CDR1 is MNHEY and CDR2 is SVGAGI. This CDR3 is 15 amino acids long. V shed 2 bases and J shed 1 base, with 9 bases lying between them. The DNA of the CDR3 is TGTGCCAGCAGTTACGGTATCGGGAGCAATCAGCCCCAGCATTTT. This translates into CASSYGIGSNQPQHF.

The rearrangement uses TRBV6-5 and TRBJ2-7, with a possible D match to TRBD2 (7 bases). Germline CDR1 reads MNHEY; CDR2 reads SVGAGI. This CDR3 has 15 residues. The V end lost 7 bases, the J end lost 3 bases, and 19 bases lay between the germline ends. In DNA, the CDR3 is TGTGCCAGCACCGAAGGGGGAGGGAGGGGCTACGAGCAGTACTTC. Translation: CASTEGGGRGYEQYF.

This sequence joins TRBV7-2 and TRBJ1-4, with 11 bases that match TRBD1. From germline, CDR1 is SGHTA and CDR2 FQGNSA. V gave up 1 base and J gave up 5 bases; unmatched junction bases: 3. This CDR3 is built from 16 residues. CDR3 DNA: TGTGCCAGCAGCTTAGTAGGGACAGGGGGAAATGAAAAACTGTTTTTT. Protein product: CASSLVGTGGNEKLFF.

The rearrangement uses TRBV5-6 and TRBJ2-7, with D possibly matching TRBD2 (5 bases). The length of the CDR3 is 14 residues. V was shortened by 1 base and J by 2 bases, with 10 bases between the two germline ends. Germline V gives CDR1 SGHDT, CDR2 YYEEEE. The CDR3 is CASSLPGFTYEQYF. The CDR3 DNA reads as TGTGCCAGCAGCTTGCCGGGGTTTACCTACGAGCAGTACTTC.

The chain links TRBV3-1 (or the pseudogene TRBV3-2) to TRBJ2-1; D remains ambiguous. This CDR3 is built from 13 residues. CDR1 and CDR2 (germline): LGHDT, YNNKEL (reference sequence). The V gene lost 5 bases and the J gene lost 9 bases, with 14 bases spanning the gap. CDR3 sequence reads: CASSADLRGEQFF. The DNA of the CDR3 is TGTGCCAGCAGCGCCGACCTCAGAGGTGAGCAGTTCTTC.

In this sample, this clone turned up a few times. The chain carries TRBV10-1 and TRBJ2-3; tentatively, D is TRBD2 (6 bases). Per the germline V gene, CDR1 is WNHNN and CDR2 is SYGVQD (reference sequence). Trimming shortened V by 2 bases and J by 3 bases, and 12 bases separated the two germline ends. The CDR3 is made up of 15 amino acids. This chain's CDR3 is CASSEIGGATDTQYF. CDR3 in DNA: TGCGCCAGCAGTGAGATCGGCGGGGCGACAGATACGCAGTATTTT.

CDR3 loop: CASSPRSGNTIYF. As DNA, the CDR3 is TGTGCCAGCAGCCCCCGCTCTGGAAACACCATATATTTT. The rearrangement uses TRBV5-6 and TRBJ1-3; D gene uncertain. There are 13 residues in the CDR3. V lost 4 bases and J 0 bases, leaving 5 bases between the germline ends. CDR1 is SGHDT, CDR2 YYEEEE, per germline.

The chain uses TRBV2 and TRBJ1-6; TRBD1 matches at 10 bases. Germline V gives CDR1 SNHLY, CDR2 FYNNEI. CDR3 size: 16 residues. V dropped 7 bases and J dropped 5; count of bases not matched to a gene: 8. As DNA, the CDR3 is TGTGCCAGCACTCCGTCCGGGACAGGGGATAATTCACCCCTCCACTTT. Translated, it gives CASTPSGTGDNSPLHF.